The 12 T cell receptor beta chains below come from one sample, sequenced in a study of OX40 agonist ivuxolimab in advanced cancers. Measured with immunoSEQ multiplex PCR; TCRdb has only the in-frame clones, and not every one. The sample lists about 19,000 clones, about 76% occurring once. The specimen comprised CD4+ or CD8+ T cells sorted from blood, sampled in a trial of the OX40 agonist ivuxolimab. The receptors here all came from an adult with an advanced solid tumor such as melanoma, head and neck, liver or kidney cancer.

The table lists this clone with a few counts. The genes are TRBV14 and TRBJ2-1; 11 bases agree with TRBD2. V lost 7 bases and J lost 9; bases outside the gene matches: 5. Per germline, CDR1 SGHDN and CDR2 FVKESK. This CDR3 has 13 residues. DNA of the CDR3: TGTGCCAGCAATGTAGCGGGAGGGGGTGAGCAGTTCTTC. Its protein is CASNVAGGGEQFF.

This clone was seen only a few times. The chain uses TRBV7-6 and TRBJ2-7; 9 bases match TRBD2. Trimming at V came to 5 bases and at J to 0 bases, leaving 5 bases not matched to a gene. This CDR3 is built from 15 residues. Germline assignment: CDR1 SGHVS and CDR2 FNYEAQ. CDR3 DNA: TGTGCCAGCAGCCCCACTAGCGGGTACTCCTACGAGCAGTACTTC. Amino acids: CASSPTSGYSYEQYF.

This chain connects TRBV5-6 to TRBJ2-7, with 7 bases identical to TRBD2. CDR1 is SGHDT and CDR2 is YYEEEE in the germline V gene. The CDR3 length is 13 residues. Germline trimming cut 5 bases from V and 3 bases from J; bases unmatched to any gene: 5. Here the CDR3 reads CASSLRGDYEQYF. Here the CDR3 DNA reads TGTGCCAGCAGTCTCCGGGGGGACTACGAGCAGTACTTC. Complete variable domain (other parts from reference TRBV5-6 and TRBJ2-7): DAGVTQSPTHLIKTRGQQVTLRCSPKSGHDTVSWYQQALGQGPQFIFQYYEEEERQRGNFPDRFSGHQFPNYSSELNVNALLLGDSALYLCASSLRGDYEQYFGPGTRLTVT.

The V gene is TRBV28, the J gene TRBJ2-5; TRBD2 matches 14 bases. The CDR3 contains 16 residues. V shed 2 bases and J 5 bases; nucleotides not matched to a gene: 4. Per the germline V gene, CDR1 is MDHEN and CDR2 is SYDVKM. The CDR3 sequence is CASSLPGLAGVETQYF. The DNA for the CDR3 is TGTGCCAGCAGTTTACCGGGACTAGCGGGGGTGGAGACCCAGTACTTC.

The CDR3 region has the DNA TGCGCCAGCAGCCAAATATGGGGGGCCCTCGACGAGCAGTACTTC. Residues: CASSQIWGALDEQYF. V gene TRBV4-1 combines with J gene TRBJ2-5; D tentatively fits TRBD1 or TRBD2 (6 bases each). The DNA end is a closer match to TRBJ2-7, so the J assignment may be wrong. The length of the CDR3 is 15 residues. CDR1 is MGHRA and CDR2 is YSYEKL in the germline V gene.

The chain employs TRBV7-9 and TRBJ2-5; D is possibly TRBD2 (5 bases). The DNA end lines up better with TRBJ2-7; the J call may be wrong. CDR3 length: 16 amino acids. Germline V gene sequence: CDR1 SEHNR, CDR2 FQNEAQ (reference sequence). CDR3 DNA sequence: TGTGCCAGCAGCCAGCGGACGACGGGTACCACCTACGAGCAGTACTTC. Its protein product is CASSQRTTGTTYEQYF.

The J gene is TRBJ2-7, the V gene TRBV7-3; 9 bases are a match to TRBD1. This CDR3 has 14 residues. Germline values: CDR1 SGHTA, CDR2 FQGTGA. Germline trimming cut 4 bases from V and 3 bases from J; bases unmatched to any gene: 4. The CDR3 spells CASSSRDRVYEQYF. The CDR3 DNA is TGTGCCAGCAGCTCCCGGGACAGGGTCTACGAGCAGTACTTC.

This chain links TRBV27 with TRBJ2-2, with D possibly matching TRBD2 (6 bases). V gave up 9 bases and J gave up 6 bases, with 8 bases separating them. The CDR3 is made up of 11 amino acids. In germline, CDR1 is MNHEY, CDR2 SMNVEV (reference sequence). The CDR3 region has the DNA TGTGCCAGTCGGGAGTCCGGGGAGCTGTTTTTT. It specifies CASRESGELFF.

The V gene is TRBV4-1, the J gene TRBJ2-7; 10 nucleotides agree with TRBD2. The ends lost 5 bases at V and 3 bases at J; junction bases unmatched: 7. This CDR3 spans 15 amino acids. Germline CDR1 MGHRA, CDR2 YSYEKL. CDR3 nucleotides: TGCGCCAGCAGCGACAATCTAGCGGGAGACTACGAGCAGTACTTC. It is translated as CASSDNLAGDYEQYF.

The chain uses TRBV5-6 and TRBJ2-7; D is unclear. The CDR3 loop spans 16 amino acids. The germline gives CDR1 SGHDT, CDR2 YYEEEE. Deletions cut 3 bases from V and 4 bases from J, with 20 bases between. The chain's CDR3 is CASSSGSGSYEYEQYF. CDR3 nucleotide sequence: TGTGCCAGCAGCTCAGGAAGTGGTAGTTATGAGTACGAGCAGTACTTC.

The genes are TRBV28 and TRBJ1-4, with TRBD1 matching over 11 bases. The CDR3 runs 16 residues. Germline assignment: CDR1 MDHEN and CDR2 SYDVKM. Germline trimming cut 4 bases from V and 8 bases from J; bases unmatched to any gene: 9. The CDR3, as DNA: TGTGCCAGCAGTTCCTACCTCCGGGACAGGGGGGAAAAACTGTTTTTT. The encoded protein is CASSSYLRDRGEKLFF.

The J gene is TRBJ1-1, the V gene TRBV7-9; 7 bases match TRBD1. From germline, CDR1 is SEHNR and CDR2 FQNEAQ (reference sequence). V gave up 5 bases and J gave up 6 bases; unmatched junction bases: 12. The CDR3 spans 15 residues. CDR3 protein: CASSPNRGLRAEAFF. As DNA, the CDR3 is TGTGCCAGCAGCCCGAATAGGGGGCTACGGGCTGAAGCTTTCTTT.